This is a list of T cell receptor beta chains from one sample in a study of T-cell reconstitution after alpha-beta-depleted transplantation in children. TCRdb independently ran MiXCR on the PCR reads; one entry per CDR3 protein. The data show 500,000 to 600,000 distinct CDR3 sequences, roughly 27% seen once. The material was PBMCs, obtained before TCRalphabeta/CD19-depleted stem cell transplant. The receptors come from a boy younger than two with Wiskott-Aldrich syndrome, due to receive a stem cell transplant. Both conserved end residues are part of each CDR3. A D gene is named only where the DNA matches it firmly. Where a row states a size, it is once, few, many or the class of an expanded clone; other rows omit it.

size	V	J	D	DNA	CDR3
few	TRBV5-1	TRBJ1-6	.	TGCGCCAGCACGGAGAGGGGCTCCTATAATTCACCCCTCCACTTT	CASTERGSYNSPLHF
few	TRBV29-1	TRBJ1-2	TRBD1	TGCAGCGTCCTTATTCGGACAGGCGGGTATGGCTACACCTTC	CSVLIRTGGYGYTF
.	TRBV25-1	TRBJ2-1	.	TGTGCCAGCAGGGTCGATGTAGGTCGTTACAATGAGCAGTTCTTC	CASRVDVGRYNEQFF
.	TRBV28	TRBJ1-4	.	TGTGCCAGCAGTGAACAGGGTGGGGCAACTAATGAAAAACTGTTTTTT	CASSEQGGATNEKLFF
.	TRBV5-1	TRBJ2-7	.	TGCGCCAGCAGCTTGGACCGGCGGGTGAGCTCCTACGAGCAGTACTTC	CASSLDRRVSSYEQYF
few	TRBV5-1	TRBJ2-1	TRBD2	TGCGCCAGCAGACCTCTAGCGGGAGAGGGTAATGAGCAGTTCTTC	CASRPLAGEGNEQFF
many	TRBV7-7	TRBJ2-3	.	TGTGCCAGCAGCTTAGGAAGGAGAAGCACAGATACGCAGTATTTT	CASSLGRRSTDTQYF
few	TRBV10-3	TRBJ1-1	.	TGTGCCATCAGACCTCAGGGTGGGCCCACTGAAGCTTTCTTT	CAIRPQGGPTEAFF
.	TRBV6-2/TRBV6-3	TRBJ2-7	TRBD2	TGTGCCAGCAGTTACTCTAGCGGGGGCTACGAGCAGTACTTC	CASSYSSGGYEQYF
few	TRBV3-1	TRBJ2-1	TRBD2	TGTGCCAGCAGCCAGTCTAGCGGGGGTTTCTCCTACAATGAGCAGTTCTTC	CASSQSSGGFSYNEQFF
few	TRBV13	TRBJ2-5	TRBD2	TGTGCCAGCAGCTCCCGGACTAGCGGGAGGGCCCGGGAGACCCAGTACTTC	CASSSRTSGRARETQYF
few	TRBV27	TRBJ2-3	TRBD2	TGTGCCAGCAGTTTGGTGTTTAGCGGGAGGTACCATCACACAGATACGCAGTATTTT	CASSLVFSGRYHHTDTQYF
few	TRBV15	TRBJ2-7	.	TGTGCCACCAGCAGAGAGGTAACAGAAAGTGGCCACGAGCAGTACTTC	CATSREVTESGHEQYF
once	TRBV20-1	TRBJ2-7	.	TGCAGTGCTAGAGATCCATGGGACGACTACGAGCAGTACTTC	CSARDPWDDYEQYF
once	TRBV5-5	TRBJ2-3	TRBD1	TGTGCCAGCAGCTTCAGGGGGCAATTCACAGATACGCAGTATTTT	CASSFRGQFTDTQYF
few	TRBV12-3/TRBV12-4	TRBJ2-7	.	TGTGCCAGCAGTCCCGCATTGTTGGGCCCAGACGAGCAGTACTTC	CASSPALLGPDEQYF
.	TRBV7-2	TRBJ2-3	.	TGTGCCAGCAGCTCGGCCGGGACTGGCGGGAGCACAGATACGCAGTATTTT	CASSSAGTGGSTDTQYF
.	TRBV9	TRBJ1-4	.	TGTGCCAGCAGCGTAGGGTTAACACCTGCAACTAATGAAAAACTGTTTTTT	CASSVGLTPATNEKLFF
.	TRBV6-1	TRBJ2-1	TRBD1	TGTGCCAGCAGCCCTGGACAGGGGGTCTACAATGAGCAGTTCTTC	CASSPGQGVYNEQFF
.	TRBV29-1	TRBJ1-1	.	TGCAGCGTTCAGGGGAGAATGAACACTGAAGCTTTCTTT	CSVQGRMNTEAFF
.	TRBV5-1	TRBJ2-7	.	TGCGCCAGCAGCTTTTTGGGGCAGGGTGCCTACGAGCAGTACTTC	CASSFLGQGAYEQYF
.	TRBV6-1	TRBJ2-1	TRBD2	TGTGCCAGTTTTGGACTAGCGGGCTCGAATGAGCAGTTCTTC	CASFGLAGSNEQFF
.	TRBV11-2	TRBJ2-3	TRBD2	TGTGCCAGCAGCTTAGTCCCTAGCGGAGTGAGGTTAGATACGCAGTATTTT	CASSLVPSGVRLDTQYF
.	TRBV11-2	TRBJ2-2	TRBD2	TGTGCCAGCAGCCTAGGACTAGCGGCGAGCACCGGGGAGCTGTTTTTT	CASSLGLAASTGELFF
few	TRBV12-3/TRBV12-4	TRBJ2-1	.	TGTGCCAGCAGTTTGAAGATCTACAATGAGCAGTTCTTC	CASSLKIYNEQFF
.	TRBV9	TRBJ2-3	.	TGTGCCAGCAGCGTAGCGGCTAGCATAGATACGCAGTATTTT	CASSVAASIDTQYF
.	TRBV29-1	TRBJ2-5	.	TGCAGCGTTGAGGGAGGATGGGAGACCCAGTACTTC	CSVEGGWETQYF
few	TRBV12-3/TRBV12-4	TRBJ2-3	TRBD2	TGTGCCAGCAGTTTATTGGCGGGAGGGGCAGATACGCAGTATTTT	CASSLLAGGADTQYF
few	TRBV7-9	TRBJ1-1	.	TGTGCCAGCAGCTTGGGTTCCCCGAACACTGAAGCTTTCTTT	CASSLGSPNTEAFF
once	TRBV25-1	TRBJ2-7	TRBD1	TGTGCCAGCAGTGATAGGCTTCGGACAGGGGCTCTCGAGCAGTACTTC	CASSDRLRTGALEQYF
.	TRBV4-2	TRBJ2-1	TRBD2	TGTGCCAGCAGCCAAGACCTACTAGCGGTCAATGAGCAGTTCTTC	CASSQDLLAVNEQFF
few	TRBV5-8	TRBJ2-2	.	TGTGCCAGCAGCTTGGGACGACTAAACACCGGGGAGCTGTTTTTT	CASSLGRLNTGELFF
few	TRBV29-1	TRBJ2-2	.	TGCAGCGTCCTAAAAGGAGGGAGCACCGGGGAGCTGTTTTTT	CSVLKGGSTGELFF
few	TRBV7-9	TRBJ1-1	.	TGTGCCAGCAGCCCCCCTGGGCAGATCTTACCCACTGAAGCTTTCTTT	CASSPPGQILPTEAFF
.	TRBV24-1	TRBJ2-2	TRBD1	TGTGCCACCAGTGGTGGGACAGGAATGAACACCAGGGAGCTGTTTTTT	CATSGGTGMNTRELFF
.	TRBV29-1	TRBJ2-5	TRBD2	TGCAGCGTTGTCCCAGCGGGAGTTGAGACCCAGTACTTC	CSVVPAGVETQYF
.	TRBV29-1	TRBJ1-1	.	TGCAGCGTTCGACCCAGGATATTGAACACTGAAGCTTTCTTT	CSVRPRILNTEAFF
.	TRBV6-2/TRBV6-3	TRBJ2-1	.	TGTGCCAGCAGTCGCGGCGGTTTATACAATGAGCAGTTCTTC	CASSRGGLYNEQFF
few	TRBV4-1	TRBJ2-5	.	TGCGCCAGCAGCCAAGAAGTCCGGGTACAAGAGACCCAGTACTTC	CASSQEVRVQETQYF
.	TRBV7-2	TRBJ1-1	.	TGTGCCAGCAGCTATCGCCGGGACCGACAGGAGGCTTTCTTT	CASSYRRDRQEAFF
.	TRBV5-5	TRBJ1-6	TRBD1	TGTGCCAGCAGCTTTTCCTCGACAGGGGCCTATAATTCACCCCTCCACTTT	CASSFSSTGAYNSPLHF
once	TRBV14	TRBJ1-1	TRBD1	TGTGCCAGCAGCCAAGTCCGAGGGGACAGGAACACTGAAGCTTTCTTT	CASSQVRGDRNTEAFF
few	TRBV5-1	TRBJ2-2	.	TGCGCCAGCAGCTCCAGGGAGTCAACCGGGGAGCTGTTTTTT	CASSSRESTGELFF
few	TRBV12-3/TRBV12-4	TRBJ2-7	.	TGTGCCAGCAAAAGGGGACACGAGCAGTACTTC	CASKRGHEQYF
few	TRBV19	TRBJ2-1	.	TGTGCCAGTAGTAGGACTTTCCGCTCCTACAATGAGCAGTTCTTC	CASSRTFRSYNEQFF
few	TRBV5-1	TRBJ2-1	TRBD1	TGCGCCAGCAGCCTGACAGGGTTGGAGTACAATGAGCAGTTCTTC	CASSLTGLEYNEQFF
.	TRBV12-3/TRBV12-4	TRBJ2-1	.	TGTGCCAGCAGTCCCTCAGGGAGGTTCAATGAGCAGTTCTTC	CASSPSGRFNEQFF
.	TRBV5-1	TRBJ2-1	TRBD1	TGCGCCAGCAGCTTGGAGGGGGCCCGCTCCTACAATGAGCAGTTCTTC	CASSLEGARSYNEQFF
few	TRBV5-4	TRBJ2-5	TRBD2	TGTGCCAGCAGCTTGGCCGGTTTAAGCGGGAAGTCCGAGACCCAGTACTTC	CASSLAGLSGKSETQYF
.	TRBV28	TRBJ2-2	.	TGTGCCAGCAGTTTTCCCTTGGTGGGTGGCAGGCAGAACACCGGGGAGCTGTTTTTT	CASSFPLVGGRQNTGELFF
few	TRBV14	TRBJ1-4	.	TGTGCCAGCAGCACACGGATCTACAGGGATACTAATGAAAAACTGTTTTTT	CASSTRIYRDTNEKLFF